This T cell receptor beta chain emerged from a study of T cells in Graves' hyperthyroidism and ophthalmopathy. A Clinical Activity Score of at least 3, a NOSPECS grade of at least 4 and a duration under 3 months were recorded in the ophthalmopathy patients. The CDR3 consists of 16 residues. Germline lookup yields CDR1 DFQATT and CDR2 SNEGSKA (reference sequence). V shed 6 bases, J shed 7 bases, and the junction held 13 bases outside the gene matches. Amplification yielded TCR beta CDR3 regions, with RNA transcripts as the source. First-round RT-PCR targeting the TCR CDR3 was performed with the HTBI primer set. TCRdb ran MiXCR on the multiplex PCR reads and lists one entry per CDR3 protein. The sample holds 700,000 or so distinct CDR3 sequences; about 14% are singletons and the top ten take under 15%. This clonotype was seen ten or more times. The antigen is undetermined. Study-wide findings and caveats: Blood also carried most thyroid clonotypes expanded above 0.001.

The receptor's source is a woman aged 45 to 65 with Graves' ophthalmopathy. Sequencing was done on a sample of blood. The gene calls are TRBV20-1 and TRBJ2-7; 15 bases match TRBD2. For the CDR3, the DNA is TGCAGTGCCGTGCCGCGGACTAGCGGGAGGGCGGGAGAGCAGTACTTC. Protein sequence: CSAVPRTSGRAGEQYF.